The entry below gives a single T cell receptor (beta chain) sequence along with its context. Only in-frame clones appear in the TCRdb table, and some are missing; sequencing was by immunoSEQ multiplex PCR. The table records about 100,000 clones, approximately 86% of them present only once. These data originate in a study of cytomegalovirus exposure and HLA in healthy donors. The CDR3 sequence is 14 residues long. The germline gives CDR1 MNHNS, CDR2 SASEGT. V trimming: 7 bases; J trimming: 4 bases; junction bases outside the gene matches: 5. The chain is built from TRBV6-1 and TRBJ1-3; 9 bases agree with TRBD1. The TCR was taken from a woman between 18 and 29 years old in good health and CMV-seronegative. The sample was PBMCs. The CDR3 region has the DNA TGTGCCAGCACGAACAGGGGGCGAGGAAACACCATATATTTT. Its protein product is CASTNRGRGNTIYF.